This TCR beta chain appears in the sequencing data of a study of blood T cell repertoires in COVID-19. Overall study: PBMCs, B-cell-depleted T cells, or T cells provided the cDNA or gDNA that made up the material.

The method was immunoSEQ multiplex PCR; TCRdb's version includes in-frame clones alone and lacks a portion of them. The table has about 200,000 clones, about 88% seen once. The trim removed 0 bases at V and 4 bases at J, leaving 5 bases unmatched. Germline CDR1 and CDR2: MNHEY and SVGAGI. This CDR3 has 15 residues. V is TRBV6-5 and J is TRBJ2-7; 8 positions agree with TRBD1. The source material was peripheral blood. This TCR was recovered from a man in his forties or fifties with active or convalescent COVID-19. The CDR3 loop reads CASSYSRRGPYEQYF. The CDR3 DNA sequence: TGTGCCAGCAGTTACTCCCGCAGGGGGCCGTACGAGCAGTACTTC.